This is a list of T cell receptor beta chains from one sample in a study of response to subunit inactivated influenza vaccine. TCRdb ran MiXCR on the RT-PCR reads and lists one entry per CDR3 protein. Here the sample spans around 600,000 distinct CDR3 sequences, 11% being singletons. These data were likewise used in another study, on T cells expressing NK-cell markers.

This material consisted of PBMCs from blood, taken on the day of vaccination. These receptor sequences come from a man aged 45-65 years who received an inactivated influenza vaccine. CDR3s include the opening cysteine and the closing phenylalanine or tryptophan. D genes are given only for firm matches. A row's size may be missing; if present it is once, few, many or a size class.

size	V	D	J	CDR3	DNA
few	TRBV7-2	TRBD1	TRBJ1-2	CASSLRNRGLTDGYTF	TGTGCCAGCAGCTTACGTAACAGGGGGCTGACAGATGGCTACACCTTC
-	TRBV15	TRBD2	TRBJ2-7	CATSRELAGALEQYF	TGTGCCACCAGCAGAGAGTTAGCGGGAGCACTCGAGCAGTACTTC
few	TRBV6-1	TRBD1	TRBJ2-7	CASSAPKEDRGRHEQYF	TGTGCCAGCAGTGCCCCTAAGGAGGACAGGGGCAGACACGAGCAGTACTTC
-	TRBV6-5	TRBD2	TRBJ2-1	CASRGTSGGSNNEQFF	TGTGCCAGCAGGGGGACTAGCGGGGGGTCAAACAATGAGCAGTTCTTC
-	TRBV19	TRBD2	TRBJ2-2	CASRVAGVTGELFF	TGTGCCAGTAGGGTAGCGGGAGTGACCGGGGAGCTGTTTTTT
-	TRBV5-1	TRBD1	TRBJ2-2	CASSSDRAGVGELFF	TGCGCCAGCAGCTCGGACAGGGCCGGGGTCGGGGAGCTGTTTTTT
many	TRBV5-6	-	TRBJ2-1	CASIWDGGPYNEQFF	TGTGCCAGCATCTGGGATGGGGGGCCCTACAATGAGCAGTTCTTC
-	TRBV12-3/TRBV12-4	TRBD2	TRBJ2-1	CASSSSSGRAYEQFF	TGTGCCAGCAGCTCTTCTAGCGGGAGGGCCTATGAGCAGTTCTTC
-	TRBV2	TRBD1	TRBJ2-3	CASSRDSPSTDTQYF	TGTGCCAGCAGTCGGGACAGTCCTTCCACAGATACGCAGTATTTT
-	TRBV19	TRBD1	TRBJ1-2	CASTFARGYGYTF	TGTGCCAGTACCTTTGCCAGGGGGTATGGCTACACCTTC
-	TRBV12-3/TRBV12-4	-	TRBJ2-3	CASGRAGRPNTDTQYF	TGTGCCAGTGGGCGGGCGGGAAGACCCAACACAGATACGCAGTATTTT
many	TRBV5-1	TRBD1	TRBJ2-5	CASSETGGYQETQYF	TGCGCCAGCAGCGAGACAGGGGGGTACCAAGAGACCCAGTACTTC
few	TRBV25-1	-	TRBJ2-7	CASSEFLSDSGTYEQYF	TGTGCCAGCAGTGAATTCTTATCGGACAGTGGAACCTACGAGCAGTACTTC
few	TRBV5-1	-	TRBJ2-5	CASSLEGMMETQYF	TGCGCCAGCAGCTTGGAAGGAATGATGGAGACCCAGTACTTC
-	TRBV5-6	-	TRBJ2-3	CASSLVAVSTDTQYF	TGTGCCAGCAGCTTGGTTGCGGTTAGCACAGATACGCAGTATTTT
-	TRBV6-1	-	TRBJ2-1	CASSPRGEGFGEQFF	TGTGCCAGCAGCCCGAGGGGGGAGGGCTTCGGAGAGCAGTTCTTC
few	TRBV7-2	-	TRBJ1-1	CASSSVGGHTEAFF	TGTGCCAGCAGCTCGGTTGGGGGGCACACTGAAGCTTTCTTT
once	TRBV7-2	-	TRBJ2-2	CASSPRGRANTGELFF	TGTGCCAGCAGCCCCCGGGGCAGGGCGAACACCGGGGAGCTGTTTTTT
-	TRBV28	TRBD2	TRBJ2-3	CASSLYRTSESQYF	TGTGCCAGCAGTTTATATAGGACTAGCGAATCGCAGTATTTT
few	TRBV6-2/TRBV6-3	-	TRBJ1-5	CASRRQVSQPQHF	TGTGCCAGCAGAAGACAGGTTTCGCAGCCCCAGCATTTT
-	TRBV19	TRBD1	TRBJ2-2	CASTQGANTGELFF	TGTGCCAGTACCCAGGGGGCCAACACCGGGGAGCTGTTTTTT
-	TRBV20-1	-	TRBJ2-6	CSARGSGGYPGANVLTF	TGCAGTGCTAGAGGATCTGGGGGGTACCCTGGGGCCAACGTCCTGACTTTC